This T cell receptor (beta chain) came from a study of shared clonotypes between healthy human individuals. Study results and caveats: Estimated richness values were generally larger in naive subsets than in memory subsets. Incompleteness in sorted-subset sequencing, despite large depth, was shown by rarefaction.

Germline-derived CDR1 and CDR2 are SGHDN and FVKESK. The CDR3 runs 15 residues. V lost 0 bases and J lost 11, with 16 bases in between. Naive CD8 cells lacked CD45RO and underwent positive selection for CCR7, leaving out terminally differentiated effector memory CD45RA+ cells. Sequencing was at deep level. Each PCR replicate from the sorted subsets contained about 180 ng DNA, which is some 31,000 T cell genomes. The table came from immunoSEQ multiplex PCR; TCRdb's copy has only in-frame clones and leaves some out. Of fewer than 800,000 clones listed, roughly 94% are singletons. To note about this clone: Its specificity is unknown.

V and J are TRBV14 and TRBJ2-2; a possible D gene is TRBD2 (5 bases). Sequenced input: naive CD8+ T cells sorted from blood. The sequence was obtained from a young man in good health. The CDR3 sequence is CASSQDSGWPGELFF. The CDR3 bases are TGTGCCAGCAGCCAAGATTCGGGGTGGCCGGGCGAGCTGTTTTTT. The whole variable domain, remainder taken from reference TRBV14 and TRBJ2-2, is EAGVTQFPSHSVIEKGQTVTLRCDPISGHDNLYWYRRVMGKEIKFLLHFVKESKQDESGMPNNRFLAERTGGTYSTLKVQPAELEDSGVYFCASSQDSGWPGELFFGEGSRLTVL.